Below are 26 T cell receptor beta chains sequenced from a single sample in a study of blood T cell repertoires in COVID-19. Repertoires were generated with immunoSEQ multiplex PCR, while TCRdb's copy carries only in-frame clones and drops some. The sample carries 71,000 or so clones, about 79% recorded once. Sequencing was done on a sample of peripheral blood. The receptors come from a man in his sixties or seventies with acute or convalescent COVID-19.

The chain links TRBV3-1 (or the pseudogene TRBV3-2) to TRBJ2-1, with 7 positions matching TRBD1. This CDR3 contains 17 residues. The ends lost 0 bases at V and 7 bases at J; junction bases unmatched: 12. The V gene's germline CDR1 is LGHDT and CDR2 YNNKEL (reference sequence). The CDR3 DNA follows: TGTGCCAGCAGCCAAGATATAATGAGACAGGGTTTGAATGAGCAGTTCTTC. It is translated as CASSQDIMRQGLNEQFF.

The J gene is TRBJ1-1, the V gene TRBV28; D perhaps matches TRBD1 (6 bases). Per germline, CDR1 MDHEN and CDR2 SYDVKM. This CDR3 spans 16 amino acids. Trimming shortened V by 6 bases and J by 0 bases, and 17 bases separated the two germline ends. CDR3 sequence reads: CASSQDRGAMNTEAFF. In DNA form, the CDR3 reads TGTGCCAGCAGCCAGGACAGAGGGGCCATGAACACTGAAGCTTTCTTT.

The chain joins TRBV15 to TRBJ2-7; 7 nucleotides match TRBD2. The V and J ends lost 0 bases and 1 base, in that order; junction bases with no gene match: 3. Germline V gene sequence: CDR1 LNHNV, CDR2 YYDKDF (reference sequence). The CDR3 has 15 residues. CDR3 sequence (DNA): TGTGCCACCAGCAGAGACCCTAGCGGTTCCTACGAGCAGTACTTC. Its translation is CATSRDPSGSYEQYF.

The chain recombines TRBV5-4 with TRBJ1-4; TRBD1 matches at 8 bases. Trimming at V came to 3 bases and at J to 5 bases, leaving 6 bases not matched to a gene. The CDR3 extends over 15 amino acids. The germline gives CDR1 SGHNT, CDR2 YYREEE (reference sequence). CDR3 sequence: CASSSQDRENEKLFF. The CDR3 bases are TGTGCCAGCAGCTCCCAGGACAGGGAGAATGAAAAACTGTTTTTT.

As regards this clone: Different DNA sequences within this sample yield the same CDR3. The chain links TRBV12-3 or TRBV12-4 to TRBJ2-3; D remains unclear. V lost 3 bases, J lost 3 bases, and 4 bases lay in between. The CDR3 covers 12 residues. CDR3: CASSFLTDTQYF. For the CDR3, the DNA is TGTGCCAGCAGTTTTCTGACAGATACGCAGTATTTT.

For the CDR3, the DNA is TGTGCCAGTAGGCCCCGTGAGCGGACTGAAGCTTTCTTT. Protein: CASRPRERTEAFF. The chain is built from TRBV19 and TRBJ1-1, with no clear D. Germline V gene lookup returns CDR1 LNHDA and CDR2 SQIVND (reference sequence). V was shortened by 6 bases and J by 5 bases, with 13 bases between the two germline ends. The CDR3 runs 13 residues.

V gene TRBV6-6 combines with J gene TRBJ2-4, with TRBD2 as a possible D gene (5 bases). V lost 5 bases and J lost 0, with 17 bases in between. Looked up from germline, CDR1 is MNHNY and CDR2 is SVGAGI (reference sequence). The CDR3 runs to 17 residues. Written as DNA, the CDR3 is TGTGCCAGCAGTCCACCCAACCGGGATCTAGCCAAAAACATTCAGTACTTC. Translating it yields CASSPPNRDLAKNIQYF.

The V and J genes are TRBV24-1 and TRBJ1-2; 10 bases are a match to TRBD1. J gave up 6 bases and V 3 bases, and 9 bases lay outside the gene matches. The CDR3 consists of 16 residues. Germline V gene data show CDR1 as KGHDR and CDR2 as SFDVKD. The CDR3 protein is CATSDPAGTGVDGYTF. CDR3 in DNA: TGTGCCACCAGTGATCCTGCCGGGACAGGGGTGGATGGCTACACCTTC.

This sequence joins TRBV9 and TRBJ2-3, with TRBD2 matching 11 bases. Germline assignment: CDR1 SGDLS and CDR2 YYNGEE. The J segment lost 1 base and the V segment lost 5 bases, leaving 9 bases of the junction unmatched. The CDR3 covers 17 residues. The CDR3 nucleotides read TGTGCCAGCAGTAACCCCGGGACTAGCGGACGCACAGATACGCAGTATTTT. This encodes CASSNPGTSGRTDTQYF.

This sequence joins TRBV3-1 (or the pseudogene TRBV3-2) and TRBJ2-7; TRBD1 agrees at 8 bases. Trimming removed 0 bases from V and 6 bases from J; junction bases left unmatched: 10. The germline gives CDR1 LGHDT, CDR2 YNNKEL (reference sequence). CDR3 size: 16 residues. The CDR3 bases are TGTGCCAGCAGCCAAGATCTCGGGACAGGATCCAGCGAGCAGTACTTC. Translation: CASSQDLGTGSSEQYF.

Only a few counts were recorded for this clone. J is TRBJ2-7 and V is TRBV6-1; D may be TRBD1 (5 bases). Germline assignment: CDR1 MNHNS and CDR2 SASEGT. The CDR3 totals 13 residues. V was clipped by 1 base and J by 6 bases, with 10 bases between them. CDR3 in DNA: TGTGCCAGCAGTGAAGTCATAGGGGTCGAGCAGTACTTC. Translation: CASSEVIGVEQYF.

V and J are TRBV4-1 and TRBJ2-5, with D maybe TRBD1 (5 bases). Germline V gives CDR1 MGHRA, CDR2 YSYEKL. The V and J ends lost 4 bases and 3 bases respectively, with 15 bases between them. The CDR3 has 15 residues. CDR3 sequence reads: CASSLSGQNKETQYF. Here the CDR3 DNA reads TGCGCCAGCAGCCTCTCAGGGCAGAACAAAGAGACCCAGTACTTC.

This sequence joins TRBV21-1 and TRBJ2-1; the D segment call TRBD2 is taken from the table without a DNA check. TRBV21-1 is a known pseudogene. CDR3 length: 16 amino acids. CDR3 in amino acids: CASSKWRISGNNEQFF. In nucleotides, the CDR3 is TGTGCCAGCAGCAAATGGAGGATTAGCGGAAACAATGAGCAGTTCTTC.

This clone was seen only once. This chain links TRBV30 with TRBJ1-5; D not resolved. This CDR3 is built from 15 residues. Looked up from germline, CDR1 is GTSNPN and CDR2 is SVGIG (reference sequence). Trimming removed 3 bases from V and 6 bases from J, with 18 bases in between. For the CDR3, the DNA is TGTGCCTGGAGCGACGGACTTTCTAGGCCTCAGCCCCAGCATTTT. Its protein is CAWSDGLSRPQPQHF.

The chain's CDR3 is CASSLDRGLSEQYF. The DNA for the CDR3 is TGTGCCAGCAGTTTGGACAGGGGGTTGTCCGAGCAGTACTTC. V gene TRBV6-2 or TRBV6-3 combines with J gene TRBJ2-7, with TRBD1 matching 10 bases. The germline CDR1 and CDR2 sequences are MNHEY and SVGEGT. V was clipped by 4 bases and J by 6 bases; unmatched bases: 6. There are 14 residues in the CDR3.

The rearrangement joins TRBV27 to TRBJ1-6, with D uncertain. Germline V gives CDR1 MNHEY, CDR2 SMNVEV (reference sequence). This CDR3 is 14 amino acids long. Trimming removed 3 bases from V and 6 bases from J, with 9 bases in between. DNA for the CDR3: TGTGCCAGCAGTTTTGGCGGCCCTAATTCACCCCTCCACTTT. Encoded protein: CASSFGGPNSPLHF.

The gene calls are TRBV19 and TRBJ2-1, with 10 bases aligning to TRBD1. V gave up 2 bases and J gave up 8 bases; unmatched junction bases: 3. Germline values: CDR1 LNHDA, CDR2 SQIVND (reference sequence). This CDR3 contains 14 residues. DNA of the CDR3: TGTGCCAGTAGTATACGACAGGGGGCAGATGAGCAGTTCTTC. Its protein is CASSIRQGADEQFF.

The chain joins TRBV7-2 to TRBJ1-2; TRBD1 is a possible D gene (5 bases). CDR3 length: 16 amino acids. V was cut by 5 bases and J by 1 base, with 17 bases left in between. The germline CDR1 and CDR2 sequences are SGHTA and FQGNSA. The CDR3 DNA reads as TGTGCCAGCAGCAGGGGCGCGACCAATTTTAACTATGGCTACACCTTC. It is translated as CASSRGATNFNYGYTF.

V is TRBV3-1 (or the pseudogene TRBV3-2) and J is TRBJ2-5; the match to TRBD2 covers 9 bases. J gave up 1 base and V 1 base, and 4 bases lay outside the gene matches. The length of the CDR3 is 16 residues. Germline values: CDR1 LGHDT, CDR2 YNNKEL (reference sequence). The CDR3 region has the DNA TGTGCCAGCAGCCAAGCTATGACTAGCGGCCAAGAGACCCAGTACTTC. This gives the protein CASSQAMTSGQETQYF.

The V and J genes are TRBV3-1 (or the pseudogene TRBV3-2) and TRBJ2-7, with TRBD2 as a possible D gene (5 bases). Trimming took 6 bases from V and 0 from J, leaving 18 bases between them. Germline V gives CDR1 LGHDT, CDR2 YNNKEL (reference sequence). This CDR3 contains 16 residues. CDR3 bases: TGTGCCAGCAGAACCGTTTCCGGGAACCTCTCCTACGAGCAGTACTTC. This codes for CASRTVSGNLSYEQYF.

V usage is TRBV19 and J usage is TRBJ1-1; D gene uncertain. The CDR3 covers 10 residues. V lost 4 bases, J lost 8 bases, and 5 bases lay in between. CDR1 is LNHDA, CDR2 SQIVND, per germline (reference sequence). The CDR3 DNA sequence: TGTGCCAGTAGTACAGTCGAAGCTTTCTTT. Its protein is CASSTVEAFF.

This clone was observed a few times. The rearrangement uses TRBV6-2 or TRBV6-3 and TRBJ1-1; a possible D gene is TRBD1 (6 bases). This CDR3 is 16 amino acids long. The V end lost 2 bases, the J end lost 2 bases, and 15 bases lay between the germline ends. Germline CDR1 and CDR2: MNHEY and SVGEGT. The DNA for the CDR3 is TGTGCCAGCAGTTACCCAACCGGGACACTTAACACTGAAGCTTTCTTT. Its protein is CASSYPTGTLNTEAFF.

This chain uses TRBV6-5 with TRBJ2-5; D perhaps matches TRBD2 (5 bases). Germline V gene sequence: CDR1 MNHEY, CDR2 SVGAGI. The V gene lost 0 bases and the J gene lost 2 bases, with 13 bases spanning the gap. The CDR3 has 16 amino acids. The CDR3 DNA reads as TGTGCCAGCAGTTACTCGGCGGGCTGGGGACAAGAGACCCAGTACTTC. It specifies CASSYSAGWGQETQYF.

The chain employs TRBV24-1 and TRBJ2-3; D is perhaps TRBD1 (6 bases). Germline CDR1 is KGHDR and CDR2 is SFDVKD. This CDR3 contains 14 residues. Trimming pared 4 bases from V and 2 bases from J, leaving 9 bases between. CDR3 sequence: CATSERTVTDTQYF. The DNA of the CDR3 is TGTGCCACCAGTGAAAGGACAGTCACAGATACGCAGTATTTT.

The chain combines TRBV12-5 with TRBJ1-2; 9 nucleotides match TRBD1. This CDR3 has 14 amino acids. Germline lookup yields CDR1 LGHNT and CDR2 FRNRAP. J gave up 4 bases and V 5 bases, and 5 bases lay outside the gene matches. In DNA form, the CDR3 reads TGTGCTAGTGGTACCGGGACAGGGTCCTATGGCTACACCTTC. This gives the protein CASGTGTGSYGYTF.

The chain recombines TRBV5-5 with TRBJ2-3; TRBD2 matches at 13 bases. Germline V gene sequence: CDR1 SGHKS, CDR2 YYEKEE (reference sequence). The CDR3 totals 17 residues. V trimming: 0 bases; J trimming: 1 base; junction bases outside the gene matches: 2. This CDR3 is CASSLGLAGGGTDTQYF. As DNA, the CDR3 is TGTGCCAGCAGCTTGGGACTAGCGGGGGGCGGCACAGATACGCAGTATTTT. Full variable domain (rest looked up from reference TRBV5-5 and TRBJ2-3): DAGVTQSPTHLIKTRGQQVTLRCSPISGHKSVSWYQQVLGQGPQFIFQYYEKEERGRGNFPDRFSARQFPNYSSELNVNALLLGDSALYLCASSLGLAGGGTDTQYFGPGTRLTVL.